This TCR beta chain was obtained from a study of control samples from healthy donors and cancer patients. Germline values: CDR1 MRHNA, CDR2 SNTAGT. The CDR3 has 14 residues. J gave up 2 bases and V 4 bases, and 2 bases lay outside the gene matches. TCRdb's table, derived via immunoSEQ multiplex PCR, lists solely in-frame clones and lacks some. The sample lists fewer than 95,000 clones; approximately 86% were seen once. The table lists this clone with a few counts. The receptor comes from a man in his thirties or forties in good health. The sample comprised blood. This rearrangement joins TRBV6-4 to TRBJ2-3, with 8 bases aligning to TRBD2. This CDR3 reads CASSVRGDTDTQYF. For the CDR3, the DNA is TGTGCCAGCAGTGTGCGGGGGGACACAGATACGCAGTATTTT.